Detailed here is one T cell receptor (beta chain). This sample was taken from a study of T cell responses to AZD1222 COVID-19 vaccine. Investigators merged groups given second doses at roughly 4 or roughly 12 weeks. Assay: immunoSEQ multiplex PCR; the TCRdb copy retains only in-frame clones and omits some. This table has approximately 150,000 clones, around 90% appearing once. Trimming at V came to 1 base and at J to 4 bases, leaving 0 bases not matched to a gene. The length of the CDR3 is 13 residues. Germline V CDR1 and CDR2: LNHDA, SQIVND (reference sequence). The sequencing used peripheral blood, collected 28 days after the second AZD1222 dose. This TCR was sampled from an adult who received the AZD1222 COVID-19 vaccine. This rearrangement joins TRBV19 to TRBJ1-2, with TRBD1 matching over 7 bases. This chain's CDR3 is CASSIGQGYGYTF. CDR3 nucleotide sequence: TGTGCCAGTAGTATAGGACAGGGCTATGGCTACACCTTC.